The 5 T cell receptor beta chains in this list originate from one sample, sequenced in a study of blood T cell repertoires in COVID-19. The repertoire was sequenced with immunoSEQ multiplex PCR; TCRdb's copy has only in-frame clones and lacks some. Here the sample spans about 290,000 clones, about 85% being singletons. Source material: peripheral blood. These receptors all stem from a woman between 50 and 59 years old with active or convalescent COVID-19.

V and J are TRBV3-1 (or the pseudogene TRBV3-2) and TRBJ1-2; possibly TRBD1 for D (5 bases). The germline V gene has CDR1 LGHDT and CDR2 YNNKEL (reference sequence). Deletions cut 2 bases from V and 2 bases from J, with 15 bases between. The CDR3 runs 16 residues. The CDR3 region is CASSQWRTGPNYGYTF. The CDR3, as DNA: TGTGCCAGCAGCCAATGGAGAACAGGACCCAACTATGGCTACACCTTC.

The gene calls are TRBV20-1 and TRBJ2-7, with TRBD1 identical over 11 bases. Germline V gives CDR1 DFQATT, CDR2 SNEGSKA (reference sequence). This CDR3 has 16 amino acids. V lost 3 bases to trimming and J lost 5 bases; unmatched junction nucleotides: 12. CDR3 DNA: TGCAGTGCTAGTCCTATTGGACAGGGGGCTGACGACGAGCAGTACTTC. This translates into CSASPIGQGADDEQYF.

The chain is built from TRBV11-2 and TRBJ2-1; 11 nucleotides agree with TRBD2. CDR1 is SGHAT and CDR2 is FQNNGV in the germline V gene. There are 14 residues in the CDR3. The V gene end was trimmed by 5 bases and the J gene end by 7 bases; junction bases not matched to a gene: 4. The CDR3 here is CASSVLAGENEQFF. The CDR3 DNA is TGTGCCAGCAGCGTACTAGCGGGAGAAAATGAGCAGTTCTTC.

Only a few counts were recorded for this clone. This rearrangement joins TRBV5-1 to TRBJ2-3, with D possibly being TRBD2 (5 bases). V gave up 2 bases and J gave up 1 base, with 17 bases separating them. In germline, CDR1 is SGHRS, CDR2 YFSETQ. The CDR3 has 17 residues. CDR3 region: CASSLRGWGRRTDTQYF. Written as DNA, the CDR3 is TGCGCCAGCAGCTTACGGGGATGGGGTAGGCGCACAGATACGCAGTATTTT. Using reference TRBV5-1 and TRBJ2-3 for the parts outside the CDR3, the full variable domain is KAGVTQTPRYLIKTRGQQVTLSCSPISGHRSVSWYQQTPGQGLQFLFEYFSETQRNKGNFPGRFSGRQFSNSRSEMNVSTLELGDSALYLCASSLRGWGRRTDTQYFGPGTRLTVL.

The chain uses TRBV6-1 and TRBJ2-5, with a tentative D call TRBD2 (6 bases). Germline V lookup: CDR1 MNHNS, CDR2 SASEGT. The V end was cut by 2 bases, the J end by 1 base, with 8 bases between. The CDR3 sequence is 14 residues long. CDR3 in amino acids: CASSELGGQETQYF. CDR3 coding DNA: TGTGCCAGCAGTGAATTGGGGGGCCAAGAGACCCAGTACTTC.